The clone carrying this TCR beta chain was seen a handful of times. The antigen is unknown. The donor group consisted entirely of healthy Caucasians. From the 5' RACE reads, TCRdb called clonotypes with MiXCR, one entry per CDR3 protein. The profile shows 460,000 or so distinct CDR3 sequences, over 12% of them singletons. The CDR3 is 15 residues long. In germline, CDR1 is MNHEY, CDR2 SMNVEV (reference sequence). V trimming: 7 bases; J trimming: 3 bases; junction bases outside the gene matches: 9. These data belong to a study of identical twins. Study results and limitations: Zero-insertion analyses were open to partial confounding by invariant MAIT and iNKT cells.

These data also featured in a second study, about yellow fever vaccine responses in identical twins. Per that study: Vaccine T cell responses of twins reportedly seemed partly convergent and partly personalized.

The specimen was CD4+ T cells sorted from blood. This sequence originates from a woman younger than 35 in good health. This chain uses TRBV27 with TRBJ2-1; 7 bases align to TRBD2. CDR3 in amino acids: CASTPGGFYYNEQFF. The CDR3 DNA reads as TGTGCCAGCACCCCCGGGGGGTTCTACTACAATGAGCAGTTCTTC.